This T cell receptor (beta chain) was identified during a study of shared clonotypes between healthy human individuals. Original analysis: Quality scores were absent from the junction-only immunoSEQ sequences, so filtering differed. This table comes from immunoSEQ multiplex PCR, and its TCRdb copy is limited to in-frame clones, with some not included. V and J calls and clone size come straight from that table; D and trimming were deduced from the DNA. The profile covers about 460,000 clones, with roughly three quarters appearing a single time and about 12% taken by the ten largest. Donors, without exception, were Caucasian adults residing in Nashville, Tennessee. Looked up from germline, CDR1 is LNHDA and CDR2 is SQIVND (reference sequence). CDR3 size: 14 residues. V shed 4 bases and J shed 3 bases, with 11 bases lying between them.

Sequenced input: PBMCs. The chain combines TRBV19 with TRBJ2-3, with D possibly TRBD1 on 5 matching bases. The TCR comes from a woman between 35 and 50 years old in good health. Some clones in this sample may be carry-over from other donors' samples. DNA for the CDR3: TGTGCCAGTAGTACAGACAGCCTTACAGATACGCAGTATTTT. Encoded protein: CASSTDSLTDTQYF.